This TCR beta chain was observed in a study of prognosis after radiotherapy for stage I lung cancer. Study as a whole: Patients numbered some 13 men and more than 5 women, aged about 53 to 84 with a median of about 72 years. Seven patients presented with squamous cell carcinoma, roughly 11 with adenocarcinoma. Whole-study findings and limits: Divergent TRBV and TRBJ gene usage has reportedly been observed between patients with and without metastases.

Amplification of the TCR beta CDR3 (from genomic DNA) was done by two-round multiplex PCR. Round one of PCR was performed, and it used primers specific to each TRBV and TRBJ gene. TCRdb itself ran the multiplex PCR reads through MiXCR, one entry per CDR3 protein. The sample holds nearly 25,000 distinct CDR3 sequences; 40% are singletons and the top ten take about 22%. At both of two time points, roughly 6.4 milliliters of peripheral blood were drawn. Regarding this clonotype: Its cognate antigen is unknown.

The sequencing here drew on PBMCs, taken before or after stereotactic body radiation therapy (not recorded which). The sequence was collected from a donor over 45 with non-small cell lung cancer.

In DNA form, the CDR3 reads TGTGCCAGCTCCGAGACTTTAACCGGGGAGCTGTTTTTT. Translating gives CASSETLTGELFF. V and J are TRBV18 and TRBJ2-2; D uncertain. Trimming took 6 bases from V and 5 from J, leaving 10 bases between them. From germline, CDR1 is KGHSH and CDR2 LQKENI. The CDR3 is 13 amino acids.